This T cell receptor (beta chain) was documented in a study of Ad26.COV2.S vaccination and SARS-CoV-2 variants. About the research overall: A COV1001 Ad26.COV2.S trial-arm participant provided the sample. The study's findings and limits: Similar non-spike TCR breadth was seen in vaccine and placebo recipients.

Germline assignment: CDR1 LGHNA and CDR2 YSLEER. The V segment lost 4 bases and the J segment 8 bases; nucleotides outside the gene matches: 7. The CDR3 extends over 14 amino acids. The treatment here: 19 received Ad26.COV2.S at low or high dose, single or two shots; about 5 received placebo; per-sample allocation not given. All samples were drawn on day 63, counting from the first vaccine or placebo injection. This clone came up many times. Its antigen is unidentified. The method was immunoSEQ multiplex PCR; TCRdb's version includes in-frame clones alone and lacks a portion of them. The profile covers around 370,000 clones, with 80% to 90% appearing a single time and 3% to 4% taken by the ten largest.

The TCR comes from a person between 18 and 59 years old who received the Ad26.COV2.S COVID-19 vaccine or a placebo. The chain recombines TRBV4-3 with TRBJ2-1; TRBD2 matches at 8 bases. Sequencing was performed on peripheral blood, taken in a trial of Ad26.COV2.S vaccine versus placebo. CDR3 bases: TGCGCCAGCAGCCCATGGACTAGCTCCGATGAGCAGTTCTTC. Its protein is CASSPWTSSDEQFF.